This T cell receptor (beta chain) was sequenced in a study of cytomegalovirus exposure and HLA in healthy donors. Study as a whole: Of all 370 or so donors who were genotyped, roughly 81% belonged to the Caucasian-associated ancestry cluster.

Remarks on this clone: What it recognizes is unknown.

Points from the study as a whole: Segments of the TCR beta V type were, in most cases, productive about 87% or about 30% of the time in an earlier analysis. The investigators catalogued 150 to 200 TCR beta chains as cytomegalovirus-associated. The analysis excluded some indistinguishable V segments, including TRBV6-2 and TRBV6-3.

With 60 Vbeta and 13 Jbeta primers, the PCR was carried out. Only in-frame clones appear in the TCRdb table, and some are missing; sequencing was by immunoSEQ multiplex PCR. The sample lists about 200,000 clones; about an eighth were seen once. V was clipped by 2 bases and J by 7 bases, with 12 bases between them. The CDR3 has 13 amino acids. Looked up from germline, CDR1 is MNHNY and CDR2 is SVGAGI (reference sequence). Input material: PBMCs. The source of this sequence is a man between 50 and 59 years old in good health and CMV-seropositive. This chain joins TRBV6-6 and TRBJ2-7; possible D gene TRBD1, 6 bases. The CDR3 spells CASSYEQGREQYV. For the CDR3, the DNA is TGTGCCAGCAGTTACGAACAGGGTCGAGAGCAGTACGTC.